A single sample is the source of the 27 T cell receptor beta chains below, sequenced in a study of cytomegalovirus exposure and HLA in healthy donors. Researchers ran the PCR with 60 Vbeta and 13 Jbeta primers. The method was immunoSEQ multiplex PCR; TCRdb's version includes in-frame clones alone and lacks a portion of them. The repertoire consists of around 100,000 clones, with 79% occurring once and the leading ten covering under 3%. Specimen: PBMCs. The origin of the receptors is a woman between 18 and 30 years old in good health and CMV-seropositive.

The rearrangement uses TRBV5-1 and TRBJ1-2; TRBD1 matches 11 bases. The ends lost 4 bases at V and 8 bases at J; junction bases unmatched: 7. Germline loops: CDR1 SGHRS, CDR2 YFSETQ. This CDR3 is 14 amino acids long. The chain's CDR3 is CASSPGQGAEGYTF. CDR3 bases: TGCGCCAGCAGCCCTGGACAGGGGGCGGAGGGCTACACCTTC.

The chain employs TRBV5-1 and TRBJ1-1; D is undetermined. Trimming left V 2 bases short and J 0 bases short, with 11 bases between. This CDR3 spans 15 amino acids. The germline CDR1 and CDR2 sequences are SGHRS and YFSETQ. CDR3 sequence: CASSFKPGLNTEAFF. CDR3 in DNA: TGCGCCAGCAGCTTTAAGCCAGGCCTGAACACTGAAGCTTTCTTT.

This sequence joins TRBV5-4 and TRBJ2-1; the match to TRBD2 covers 10 bases. The CDR3 runs to 15 residues. CDR1 and CDR2 (germline): SGHNT, YYREEE (reference sequence). Trimming removed 4 bases from V and 8 bases from J; junction bases left unmatched: 9. The CDR3 protein is CASSNRLAGLYEQFF. The CDR3 DNA sequence: TGTGCCAGCAGCAACCGACTAGCGGGTCTCTATGAGCAGTTCTTC.

Worth noting for this clone: The same CDR3 is also encoded by other DNA sequences in this sample. The chain is built from TRBV28 and TRBJ2-1; TRBD2 might be the D (6 bases). V was shortened by 5 bases and J by 2 bases, with 10 bases between the two germline ends. CDR3 size: 14 residues. Germline V gene data show CDR1 as MDHEN and CDR2 as SYDVKM. This CDR3 is CASSPTRTYNEQFF. As DNA, the CDR3 is TGTGCCAGCAGTCCGACTAGGACCTACAATGAGCAGTTCTTC.

The chain recombines TRBV7-9 with TRBJ2-7; a weak D match, TRBD1 (5 bases). From germline, CDR1 is SEHNR and CDR2 FQNEAQ (reference sequence). The germline V and J ends were trimmed by 1 base and 2 bases, with 12 bases remaining between them. The CDR3 runs to 15 residues. CDR3 sequence: CASSLGARAPYEQYF. The CDR3 bases are TGTGCCAGCAGCTTAGGTGCCAGGGCCCCCTACGAGCAGTACTTC.

The rearrangement uses TRBV13 and TRBJ2-5, with TRBD1 as a possible D gene (6 bases). The CDR3 spans 15 residues. In germline, CDR1 is PRHDT, CDR2 FYEKMQ (reference sequence). V was shortened by 2 bases and J by 5 bases, with 15 bases between the two germline ends. In DNA, the CDR3 is TGTGCCAGCAGCTTAAAGGGGCAGGGGCCGGAGACCCAGTACTTC. Amino acid sequence: CASSLKGQGPETQYF. The full variable domain, with the rest looked up from reference TRBV13 and TRBJ2-5, is AAGVIQSPRHLIKEKRETATLKCYPIPRHDTVYWYQQGPGQDPQFLISFYEKMQSDKGSIPDRFSAQQFSDYHSELNMSSLELGDSALYFCASSLKGQGPETQYFGPGTRLLVL.

In its sample, this clone was seen a few times. The V call is TRBV5-1, the J call TRBJ1-4; D not certain. The germline V gene encodes CDR1 SGHRS and CDR2 YFSETQ. V was shortened by 4 bases and J by 0 bases, with 7 bases between the two germline ends. The CDR3 runs to 14 residues. The CDR3 loop reads CASSPLSTNEKLFF. The CDR3 nucleotides are TGCGCCAGCAGCCCGTTGTCAACTAATGAAAAACTGTTTTTT. The full variable domain, in which reference TRBV5-1 and TRBJ1-4 provide the parts outside the CDR3, is KAGVTQTPRYLIKTRGQQVTLSCSPISGHRSVSWYQQTPGQGLQFLFEYFSETQRNKGNFPGRFSGRQFSNSRSEMNVSTLELGDSALYLCASSPLSTNEKLFFGSGTQLSVL.

This clone appeared a few times. The V call is TRBV4-2, the J call TRBJ1-2; maybe TRBD1 (5 bases). This CDR3 has 14 amino acids. V gave up 4 bases and J gave up 4 bases, with 13 bases separating them. The germline CDR1 and CDR2 sequences are LGHNA and YNFKEQ. The DNA for the CDR3 is TGTGCCAGCAGCCCCAGGGCCGCTACCTATGGCTACACCTTC. It is translated as CASSPRAATYGYTF.

This clone appeared once. The chain carries TRBV2 and TRBJ2-7; 7 positions agree with TRBD1. The CDR3 is 13 residues long. V trimming: 6 bases; J trimming: 1 base; junction bases outside the gene matches: 3. Germline lookup yields CDR1 SNHLY and CDR2 FYNNEI. The CDR3 nucleotides read TGTGCCAGCAGAGACAGGGAATCCTACGAGCAGTACTTC. It specifies CASRDRESYEQYF.

The genes are TRBV19 and TRBJ2-1; 11 nucleotides line up with TRBD2. Per the germline V gene, CDR1 is LNHDA and CDR2 is SQIVND (reference sequence). The CDR3 covers 17 residues. The V segment lost 5 bases and the J segment 4 bases; nucleotides outside the gene matches: 10. Written as DNA, the CDR3 is TGTGCCAGTAGTCCCTCCGGGACTAGCGGATATTACAATGAGCAGTTCTTC. Translation: CASSPSGTSGYYNEQFF.

V is TRBV7-3 and J is TRBJ2-3, with 8 bases fitting TRBD1. Germline CDR1 reads SGHTA; CDR2 reads FQGTGA. The V gene end was trimmed by 1 base and the J gene end by 0 bases; junction bases not matched to a gene: 0. This CDR3 is built from 15 residues. The CDR3 DNA is TGTGCCAGCAGCTTAAGGGACAGGAGCACAGATACGCAGTATTTT. As protein: CASSLRDRSTDTQYF. The variable domain in full, with the rest retrieved from reference TRBV7-3 and TRBJ2-3, is GAGVSQTPSNKVTEKGKYVELRCDPISGHTALYWYRQSLGQGPEFLIYFQGTGAADDSGLPNDRFFAVRPEGSVSTLKIQRTERGDSAVYLCASSLRDRSTDTQYFGPGTRLTVL.

The chain links TRBV11-2 to TRBJ2-7; the D gene is possibly TRBD2 (5 bases). Germline V gene data show CDR1 as SGHAT and CDR2 as FQNNGV. This CDR3 is built from 16 residues. Trimming removed 6 bases from V and 5 bases from J, with 23 bases in between. The CDR3 nucleotides are TGTGCCAGCAGGAGCCTGGGAGCGGACCTCCTCGACGAGCAGTACTTC. It translates to CASRSLGADLLDEQYF.

The chain combines TRBV10-3 with TRBJ2-3; D possibly corresponds to TRBD2 (6 bases). V dropped 2 bases and J dropped 0 bases, with 9 bases sitting between them. CDR1 ENHRY and CDR2 SYGVKD come from the germline V gene. The CDR3 is 15 amino acids. The CDR3 coding sequence is TGTGCCATCAGTGAGAGACTAGGGAGCACAGATACGCAGTATTTT. Translation gives CAISERLGSTDTQYF.

The chain couples TRBV30 to TRBJ2-5; 7 positions match TRBD1. CDR1 is GTSNPN and CDR2 is SVGIG in the germline V gene (reference sequence). The V and J ends lost 0 bases and 4 bases, in that order; junction bases with no gene match: 2. The CDR3 loop spans 13 amino acids. The CDR3 region has the DNA TGTGCCTGGAGTGTAAACAGGGGAGAGACCCAGTACTTC. Its translation is CAWSVNRGETQYF.

The V call is TRBV11-3, the J call TRBJ2-5, with 9 bases lining up with TRBD2. Germline lookup yields CDR1 SGHNT and CDR2 YENEEA. The CDR3 covers 15 residues. V was clipped by 1 base and J by 6 bases; unmatched bases: 6. DNA for the CDR3: TGTGCCAGCAGCTTAGTCCTAGCGGGAATAAAGACCCAGTACTTC. Protein sequence: CASSLVLAGIKTQYF.

The chain employs TRBV6-5 and TRBJ2-7; 8 bases are a match to TRBD1. V dropped 10 bases and J dropped 2; count of bases not matched to a gene: 10. The CDR3 runs to 14 residues. CDR1 MNHEY and CDR2 SVGAGI come from the germline V gene. CDR3 nucleotide sequence: TGTGCCACCAGGTTAGGGACAGGCCCCTACGAGCAGTACTTC. It is translated as CATRLGTGPYEQYF.

The chain is built from TRBV27 and TRBJ1-1; possibly TRBD1 for D (6 bases). V was pared by 6 bases and J by 5 bases, with 19 bases between. The CDR3 spans 15 residues. Germline CDR1 and CDR2: MNHEY and SMNVEV (reference sequence). CDR3 DNA: TGTGCCAGCAGCCAAGGGGGGGGCGGTGGAACTGAAGCTTTCTTT. This codes for CASSQGGGGGTEAFF.

This clone was found a few times. This chain uses TRBV29-1 with TRBJ2-6; D perhaps matches TRBD2 (5 bases). This CDR3 region has 14 residues. Germline V gives CDR1 SQVTM, CDR2 ANQGSEA. The V gene lost 6 bases and the J gene lost 0 bases, with 9 bases spanning the gap. CDR3 residues: CSVTDYSGANVLTF. The CDR3 nucleotides are TGCAGCGTCACCGACTACTCTGGGGCCAACGTCCTGACTTTC.

The genes are TRBV6-6 and TRBJ2-7; TRBD2 is a possible D gene (6 bases). CDR1 and CDR2 from the germline V gene are MNHNY and SVGAGI (reference sequence). This CDR3 contains 15 residues. The germline V and J ends were trimmed by 0 bases and 0 bases, with 9 bases remaining between them. The CDR3 nucleotides are TGTGCCAGCAGTTACTCGGCGGGACCCTCCTACGAGCAGTACTTC. It yields the protein CASSYSAGPSYEQYF.

The chain uses TRBV10-3 and TRBJ2-1; TRBD2 agrees at 14 bases. V was clipped by 7 bases and J by 5 bases; unmatched bases: 7. CDR1 is ENHRY and CDR2 is SYGVKD in the germline V gene. The CDR3 is made up of 16 amino acids. The CDR3 reads CAINPGTSGGNNEQFF. The CDR3 region has the DNA TGTGCCATCAATCCAGGGACTAGCGGGGGTAACAATGAGCAGTTCTTC.

The chain joins TRBV7-9 to TRBJ2-3, with a possible D match to TRBD2 (5 bases). This CDR3 is 15 amino acids long. The germline V gene encodes CDR1 SEHNR and CDR2 FQNEAQ (reference sequence). Trimming cost V 3 bases and J 5 bases, with 15 bases left between them. CDR3 bases: TGTGCCAGCAGCTTCTTGGACTGGCGGCTAGATACGCAGTATTTT. This gives the protein CASSFLDWRLDTQYF.

The chain couples TRBV5-1 to TRBJ2-7; possibly TRBD1 for D (5 bases). CDR1 and CDR2 from the germline V gene are SGHRS and YFSETQ. The V end lost 10 bases, the J end lost 3 bases, and 29 bases lay between the germline ends. The CDR3 has 17 amino acids. CDR3 amino acids: CAGARQGLPCPHYEQYF. For the CDR3, the DNA is TGCGCCGGGGCTCGGCAGGGCCTTCCTTGTCCCCACTACGAGCAGTACTTC.

The chain links TRBV6-1 to TRBJ1-4, with a possible D match to TRBD1 (5 bases). Germline lookup yields CDR1 MNHNS and CDR2 SASEGT. The CDR3 covers 15 residues. Trimming left V 4 bases short and J 3 bases short, with 12 bases between. CDR3 region: CASSGREGANEKLFF. The CDR3 region has the DNA TGTGCCAGCAGTGGCAGGGAAGGGGCTAATGAAAAACTGTTTTTT.

This clone came up a few times. The gene calls are TRBV30 and TRBJ2-7; 8 bases are a match to TRBD2. The V segment lost 0 bases and the J segment 3 bases; nucleotides outside the gene matches: 4. CDR1 is GTSNPN, CDR2 SVGIG, per germline (reference sequence). The CDR3 has 14 residues. CDR3 sequence reads: CAWSVAGAFYEQYF. The CDR3 DNA sequence: TGTGCCTGGAGTGTAGCGGGGGCCTTCTACGAGCAGTACTTC.

This clone was recorded once. The V and J genes are TRBV7-9 and TRBJ2-5, with D possibly matching TRBD2 (6 bases). The germline gives CDR1 SEHNR, CDR2 FQNEAQ (reference sequence). Between the trimmed V and J ends, which lost 3 bases and 2 bases, there was a span of 7 bases. This CDR3 contains 13 residues. Here the CDR3 DNA reads TGTGCCAGCAGCTTTGCGGGACAAGAGACCCAGTACTTC. It codes for CASSFAGQETQYF. Complete variable domain (other parts from reference TRBV7-9 and TRBJ2-5): DTGVSQNPRHKITKRGQNVTFRCDPISEHNRLYWYRQTLGQGPEFLTYFQNEAQLEKSRLLSDRFSAERPKGSFSTLEIQRTEQGDSAMYLCASSFAGQETQYFGPGTRLLVL.

The V call is TRBV6-6, the J call TRBJ2-1, with TRBD2 as a possible D gene (5 bases). The ends were cut back, 8 bases at V and 5 bases at J, with 13 bases in the middle. Germline V gene lookup returns CDR1 MNHNY and CDR2 SVGAGI (reference sequence). The CDR3 runs to 13 residues. CDR3 amino acids: CASLPLVNNEQFF. Written as DNA, the CDR3 is TGTGCCAGCCTTCCACTAGTAAACAATGAGCAGTTCTTC.

V usage is TRBV4-1 and J usage is TRBJ2-7; TRBD2 is a possible D gene (6 bases). The CDR3 consists of 14 residues. V gave up 2 bases and J gave up 0 bases, with 8 bases separating them. The germline gives CDR1 MGHRA, CDR2 YSYEKL. The CDR3 DNA sequence: TGCGCCAGCAGCCAACCCGGGAGCTCCTACGAGCAGTACTTC. Protein: CASSQPGSSYEQYF.